This T cell receptor beta chain emerged from a study of monozygotic twins with inflammatory bowel disease. Points from the study as a whole: Different T cell subtypes could not be distinguished. Since immunosuppressive treatments differed, patient repertoires may have gained added variability.

As regards this clonotype: Its specificity is unknown.

This CDR3 spans 16 amino acids. Germline CDR1 and CDR2: MNHEY and SVGEGT. Reanalyzing the 5' RACE reads, TCRdb keeps one entry per CDR3 protein, without DNA. Its table lists approximately 400,000 distinct CDR3 sequences. Sequencing was done on a sample of blood. The TCR originated in a human donor with ulcerative colitis or Crohn's disease, or a healthy co-twin of an affected twin (not recorded which). V usage is TRBV6-2 or TRBV6-3 and J usage is TRBJ2-2; TCRdb names TRBD2, which stays unverified in the absence of DNA. The CDR3 loop is CASSYSSSGGSGELFF.